The T cell receptor beta chain under discussion was sequenced for a study of HIV-infected patients and healthy controls. Germline-derived CDR1 and CDR2 are MNHEY and SVGAGI. V lost 2 bases to trimming and J lost 3 bases; unmatched junction nucleotides: 1. The CDR3 is made up of 13 amino acids. TCRdb used MiXCR to reprocess the 5' RACE reads, holding one entry per CDR3 protein. The profile shows 50,000 to 80,000 distinct CDR3 sequences, 15% to 20% of them singletons. This clonotype has at least ten counts. The chain combines TRBV6-5 with TRBJ2-7; 7 bases line up with TRBD2. The sequencing input was CD4+ T cells from blood. The receptor was isolated from a human donor in good health. CDR3 region: CASSYQRGYEQYF. The CDR3 coding sequence is TGTGCCAGCAGTTACCAGCGGGGCTACGAGCAGTACTTC.